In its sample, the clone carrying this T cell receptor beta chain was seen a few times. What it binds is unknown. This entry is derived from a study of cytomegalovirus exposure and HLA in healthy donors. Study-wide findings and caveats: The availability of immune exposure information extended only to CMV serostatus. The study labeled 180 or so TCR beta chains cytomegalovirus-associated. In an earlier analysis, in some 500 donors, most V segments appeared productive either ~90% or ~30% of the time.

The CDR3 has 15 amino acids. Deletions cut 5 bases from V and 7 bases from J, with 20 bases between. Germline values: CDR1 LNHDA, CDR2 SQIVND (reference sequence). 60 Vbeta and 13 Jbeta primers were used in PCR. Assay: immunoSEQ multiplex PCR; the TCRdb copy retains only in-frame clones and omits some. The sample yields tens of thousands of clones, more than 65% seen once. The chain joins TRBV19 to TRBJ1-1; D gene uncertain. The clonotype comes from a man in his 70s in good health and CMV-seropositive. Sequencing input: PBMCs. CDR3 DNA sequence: TGTGCCAGTAGTTACGACCTCGACGGGAGGTTTGAAGCTTTCTTT. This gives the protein CASSYDLDGRFEAFF.